This T cell receptor (beta chain) stems from a study of blood T cell repertoires in COVID-19. Background on the study: PBMCs, B-cell-depleted T cells, or T cells were the source of the cDNA or gDNA that made up the material.

Followed over time, Seattle patients had been enrolled while infection was active. Source study methods: How many nucleated cells were present was estimated from reference gene primer amplification. Method: immunoSEQ multiplex PCR; TCRdb's copy keeps in-frame clones and lacks some. V and J calls and clone size are those listed in that table; D and trimming were worked out from the DNA. The sample shows about 350,000 clones, approximately 89% of them seen only once. The sequence was collected from a woman aged 60-75 years with COVID-19, enrolled during active disease. Input material: peripheral blood.

In DNA, the CDR3 is TGTGCCAGCAGCCCCGACAGGGGTAATGAAAAACTGTTTTTT. This gives the protein CASSPDRGNEKLFF. This chain joins TRBV7-8 and TRBJ1-4, with TRBD1 matching over 8 bases. This CDR3 is built from 14 residues. V shed 5 bases and J 4 bases; nucleotides not matched to a gene: 3. Germline V gene data show CDR1 as SGHVS and CDR2 as FQNEAQ.